This TCR beta chain is from a study of siplizumab effects on memory and regulatory T cells. Whole-study results and caveats: About 80-97% of proliferating CD4+ or CD8+ clones had no assignable naive or memory phenotype. With siplizumab, Treg-derived clones averaged about 70% of mappable alloreactive CD4+ clones, versus less than 35% in controls. Confirmation that proliferating Tregs from siplizumab cultures had suppressive function was not obtained. Alloreactive sequences from unstimulated CD4+ memory cells fell significantly with siplizumab.

Sequencing used immunoSEQ multiplex PCR; TCRdb keeps in-frame clones, though not all of them. The sample has over 70,000 clones, more than 80% seen once. To note about this clone: Its antigen is still unknown. The limits of the CDR3 on the DNA are not certain, so only TCRdb's listed CDR3 is given.

Germline V gene sequence: CDR1 GTSNPN, CDR2 SVGIG (reference sequence). Including both end residues, the CDR3 is 16 amino acids long. The sequenced material came from CD4+ T cells sorted from blood. This TCR came from a human donor in good health. The V and J genes are TRBV30 and TRBJ1-3. The CDR3 loop reads CAWSVLGRFGETPYIF.